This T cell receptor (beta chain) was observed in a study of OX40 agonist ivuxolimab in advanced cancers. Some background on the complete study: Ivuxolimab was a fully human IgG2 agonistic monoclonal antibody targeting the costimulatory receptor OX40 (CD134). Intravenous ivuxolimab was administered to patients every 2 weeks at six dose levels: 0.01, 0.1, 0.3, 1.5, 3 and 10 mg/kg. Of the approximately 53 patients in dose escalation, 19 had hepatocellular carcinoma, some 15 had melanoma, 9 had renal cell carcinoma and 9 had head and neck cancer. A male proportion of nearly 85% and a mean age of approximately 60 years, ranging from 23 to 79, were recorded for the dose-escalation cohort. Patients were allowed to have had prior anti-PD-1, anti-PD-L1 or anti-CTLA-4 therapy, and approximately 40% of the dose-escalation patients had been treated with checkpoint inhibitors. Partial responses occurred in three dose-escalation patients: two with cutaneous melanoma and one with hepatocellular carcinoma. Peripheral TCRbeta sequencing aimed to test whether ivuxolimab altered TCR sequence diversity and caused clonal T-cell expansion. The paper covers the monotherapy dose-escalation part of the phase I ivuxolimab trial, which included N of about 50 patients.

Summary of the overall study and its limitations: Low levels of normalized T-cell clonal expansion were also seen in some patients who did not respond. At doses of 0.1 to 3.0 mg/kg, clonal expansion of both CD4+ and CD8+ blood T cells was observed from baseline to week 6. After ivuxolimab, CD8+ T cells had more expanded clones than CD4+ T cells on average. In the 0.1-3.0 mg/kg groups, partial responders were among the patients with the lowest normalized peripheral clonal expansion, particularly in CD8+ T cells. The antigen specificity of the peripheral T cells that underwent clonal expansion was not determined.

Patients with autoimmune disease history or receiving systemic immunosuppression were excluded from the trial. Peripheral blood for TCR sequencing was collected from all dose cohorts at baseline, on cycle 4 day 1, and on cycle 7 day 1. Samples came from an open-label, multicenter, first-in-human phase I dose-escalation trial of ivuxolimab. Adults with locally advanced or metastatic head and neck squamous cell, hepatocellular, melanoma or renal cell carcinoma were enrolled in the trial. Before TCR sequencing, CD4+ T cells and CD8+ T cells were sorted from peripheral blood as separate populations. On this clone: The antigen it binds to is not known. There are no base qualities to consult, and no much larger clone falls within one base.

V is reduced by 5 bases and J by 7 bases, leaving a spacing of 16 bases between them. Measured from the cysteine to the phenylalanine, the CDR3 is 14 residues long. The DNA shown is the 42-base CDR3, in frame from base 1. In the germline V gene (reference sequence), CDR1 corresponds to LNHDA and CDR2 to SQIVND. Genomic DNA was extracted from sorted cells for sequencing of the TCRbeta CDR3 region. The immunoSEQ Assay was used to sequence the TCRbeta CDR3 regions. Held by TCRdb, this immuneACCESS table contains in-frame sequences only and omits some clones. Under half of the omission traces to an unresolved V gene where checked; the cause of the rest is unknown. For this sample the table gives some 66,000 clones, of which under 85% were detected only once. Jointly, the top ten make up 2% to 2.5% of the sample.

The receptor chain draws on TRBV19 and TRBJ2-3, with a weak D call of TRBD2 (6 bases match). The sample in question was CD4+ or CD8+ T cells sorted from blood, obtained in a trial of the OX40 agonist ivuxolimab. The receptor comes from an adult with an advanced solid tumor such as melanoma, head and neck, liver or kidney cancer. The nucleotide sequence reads TGTGCCAGTAGTCGCGGGGCTTATTCTAATACGCAGTATTTT. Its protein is CASSRGAYSNTQYF.